A selection of T cell receptor beta chains follows, all from one sample in a study of blood T cell repertoires in COVID-19. Some clones are missing from TCRdb's copy, which holds only in-frame ones; the method was immunoSEQ multiplex PCR. The sample lists about 210,000 clones, 80% to 90% occurring once. The sequencing sample was made of PBMCs or T cells enriched from blood (not recorded which). The source of these receptors is a young man with acute COVID-19. The CDR3 runs from the conserved cysteine through the conserved F or W. Expanded clones get a size class; other rows say once, few or many, or leave the size out.

v_call: TRBV5-1; j_call: TRBJ1-1; clone_size: NA; cdr3_aa: CASDSGGNTEAFF
v_call: TRBV11-2; j_call: TRBJ2-7; clone_size: NA; cdr3_aa: CASSPPGHEQYF
v_call: TRBV25-1; j_call: TRBJ2-2; clone_size: once; cdr3_aa: CASSPPGGSLIGELFF
v_call: TRBV19; j_call: TRBJ1-1; clone_size: NA; cdr3_aa: CASSMGGGGTEAFF
v_call: TRBV6-5; j_call: TRBJ1-3; clone_size: NA; cdr3_aa: CASNSLYSGNTIYF
v_call: TRBV24-1; j_call: TRBJ1-2; clone_size: NA; cdr3_aa: CATSDLVQGGGYTF
v_call: TRBV14; j_call: TRBJ2-7; clone_size: NA; cdr3_aa: CASSLTGDRIYEQYF
v_call: TRBV24-1; j_call: TRBJ2-2; clone_size: NA; cdr3_aa: CATSGFSGRRDGELFF
v_call: TRBV27; j_call: TRBJ1-2; clone_size: NA; cdr3_aa: CASSMTGGDGYTF
v_call: TRBV19; j_call: TRBJ2-4; clone_size: NA; cdr3_aa: CASSKEGGDRNIQYF
v_call: TRBV7-8; j_call: TRBJ2-1; clone_size: NA; cdr3_aa: CASSRLAGGSAPYNEQFF
v_call: TRBV6-1; j_call: TRBJ2-1; clone_size: once; cdr3_aa: CASSETEAGRPAYNEQFF
v_call: TRBV5-1; j_call: TRBJ1-2; clone_size: NA; cdr3_aa: CASSFGTGENYGYTF
v_call: TRBV7-9; j_call: TRBJ2-2; clone_size: NA; cdr3_aa: CASSPPSGPSNGELFF
v_call: TRBV4-2; j_call: TRBJ2-3; clone_size: many; cdr3_aa: CASSQGLAGADTQYF
v_call: TRBV19; j_call: TRBJ1-1; clone_size: NA; cdr3_aa: CASSRGGQGRSATEAFF
v_call: TRBV9; j_call: TRBJ2-1; clone_size: NA; cdr3_aa: CASSVLAGGTYNEQFF
v_call: TRBV5-1; j_call: TRBJ1-2; clone_size: NA; cdr3_aa: CASTDSRVDGYTF
v_call: TRBV30; j_call: TRBJ2-3; clone_size: NA; cdr3_aa: CAWSLGAVADTQYF
v_call: TRBV7-2; j_call: TRBJ2-7; clone_size: few; cdr3_aa: CASSTGLAGSHEQYF
v_call: TRBV7-9; j_call: TRBJ2-3; clone_size: NA; cdr3_aa: CASSLGGGLAGPYIHTQYF
v_call: TRBV7-2; j_call: TRBJ2-7; clone_size: NA; cdr3_aa: CASSLSRGSEQYF
v_call: TRBV2; j_call: TRBJ1-1; clone_size: NA; cdr3_aa: CASSAETGDPEAFF
v_call: TRBV13; j_call: TRBJ2-2; clone_size: NA; cdr3_aa: CASSSLAENTGELFF
v_call: TRBV7-3; j_call: TRBJ2-1; clone_size: few; cdr3_aa: CASSTLGGRAEVEQFF
v_call: TRBV10-3; j_call: TRBJ2-7; clone_size: NA; cdr3_aa: CAISDTGPWDEQYF